These T cell receptor beta chains were read from a single sample in a study of T cell responses to AZD1222 COVID-19 vaccine. Sequenced by immunoSEQ multiplex PCR; TCRdb stores in-frame clones only, minus some. Of fewer than 100,000 clones listed, around 85% were seen once; the top ten hold over 12%. This specimen was peripheral blood, taken 28 days after the second AZD1222 dose. The origin of the receptors is an adult who received the AZD1222 COVID-19 vaccine. Each CDR3 is given with its conserved first and last residue. D genes are given only for firm matches. Where a row states a size, it is once, few, many or the class of an expanded clone; other rows omit it.

clone_size j_call v_call d_call cdr3_nt cdr3_aa
once TRBJ2-3 TRBV3-1/TRBV3-2 - TGTGCCAGCAGCCAAGTACAGGGGGAGGGGGATACGCAGTATTTT CASSQVQGEGDTQYF
- TRBJ2-5 TRBV7-2 - TGTGCCAGCAGCTCGGGACTTCAAGAGACCCAGTACTTC CASSSGLQETQYF
- TRBJ2-1 TRBV5-8 - TGTGCCAGCACCTCCCGGCAGAGGCAGTTCTTC CASTSRQRQFF
- TRBJ1-4 TRBV7-9 - TGTGCCAGCAGCTTAGCCGGAGCAACTAATGAAAAACTGTTTTTT CASSLAGATNEKLFF
- TRBJ1-2 TRBV3-1/TRBV3-2 TRBD1 TGTGCCAGCAGCCAAGAAGCCCCACAGGGGATTGAGAACTATGGCTACACCTTC CASSQEAPQGIENYGYTF
once TRBJ2-6 TRBV19 - TGTGCCAGTAGTATGAGACAGTCGGGTGGGGCCAACGTCCTGACTTTC CASSMRQSGGANVLTF
- TRBJ2-7 TRBV28 - TGTGCCAGCCGCGGGACCAGGGCCTACGAGCAGTACTTC CASRGTRAYEQYF
once TRBJ1-5 TRBV12-3/TRBV12-4 - TGTGCCAGCAGATCCACAGGGAATCAGCCCCAGCATTTT CASRSTGNQPQHF
- TRBJ1-4 TRBV30 TRBD1 TGTGCCTGGAGTAAACAGGGGGCTAATGAAAAACTGTTTTTT CAWSKQGANEKLFF
- TRBJ1-6 TRBV6-1 - TGTGCCAGCAGTGAAGCGGGGCAGGGGCCCTCACCCCTCCACTTT CASSEAGQGPSPLHF
once TRBJ1-4 TRBV11-2 - TGTGCCAGCAGCCTGGGGGGTGCAACTAATGAAAAACTGTTTTTT CASSLGGATNEKLFF
- TRBJ1-2 TRBV5-4 - TGTGCCAGCAGCCTGACAGTTTCTTATGGCTACACCTTC CASSLTVSYGYTF
few TRBJ1-6 TRBV6-5 - TGTGCCAGCAGTTACGGGGGGGCTACTTCACCCCTCCACTTT CASSYGGATSPLHF
- TRBJ2-2 TRBV6-5 TRBD1 TGTGCCAGCAGTACAGGGGGCGCAGCCGGGGAGCTGTTTTTT CASSTGGAAGELFF
- TRBJ2-2 TRBV4-2 TRBD2 TGTGCCAGCAGCCAAGATTTGGGGGAGGGCACCGGGGAGCTGTTTTTT CASSQDLGEGTGELFF
- TRBJ2-3 TRBV11-3 TRBD2 TGTGCCAGCAGCTCAGGACTAGCGTCAGATACGCAGTATTTT CASSSGLASDTQYF
- TRBJ2-1 TRBV7-6 - TGTGCCAGCAGCTTAGGGAATGAGCAGTTCTTC CASSLGNEQFF
- TRBJ1-1 TRBV7-2 - TGTGCCAGCACCCAGCGGGACCCGCAAGCAGCTTTCTTT CASTQRDPQAAFF
- TRBJ2-1 TRBV7-9 - TGTGCCAGCGATACTCTGGGTGAGCAGTTCTTC CASDTLGEQFF
- TRBJ2-7 TRBV29-1 - TGCAGCGTCGATACGACAGGTGGTTCAGGAGAGCAGTACTTC CSVDTTGGSGEQYF
- TRBJ1-2 TRBV28 - TGTGCCATCTCGTCCGGGACACGCTATGGCTACACCTTC CAISSGTRYGYTF
- TRBJ2-5 TRBV18 TRBD1 TGTGCCAGCTCACAGTGGTCCGTCGGGACAGGACAAGAGACCCAGTACTTC CASSQWSVGTGQETQYF
- TRBJ2-7 TRBV5-6 TRBD1 TGTGCCAGCAGCCCGGACAGGGCCCACGAGCAGTACTTC CASSPDRAHEQYF
- TRBJ1-1 TRBV7-8 - TGTGCCAGCAGCTTAGGGGCAGCCGCCCTTGAAGCTTTCTTT CASSLGAAALEAFF
- TRBJ1-5 TRBV2 - TGTGCCAGTGGGACATTGGGGGGATGGGATCAGCCCCAGCATTTT CASGTLGGWDQPQHF
- TRBJ2-3 TRBV5-1 TRBD1 TGCGCCAGCAGCTTGGCTCAGGGGGCAGATACGCAGTATTTT CASSLAQGADTQYF
- TRBJ2-2 TRBV7-3 - TGTGCCAGCACCCGACAGGACGCGAACACCGGGGAGCTGTTTTTT CASTRQDANTGELFF
- TRBJ1-1 TRBV7-8 - TGTGCCAGCAGCTTAGTGGACTTGAACACTGAAGCTTTCTTT CASSLVDLNTEAFF
- TRBJ1-1 TRBV6-5 - TGTGCCAGCAGCACACTCTCCGGGACACCTGAAGCTTTCTTT CASSTLSGTPEAFF
- TRBJ2-7 TRBV2 - TGTGCCAGCAGCTTAGGCGTAGCCCAGGACGAGCAGTACTTC CASSLGVAQDEQYF
- TRBJ2-4 TRBV6-5 TRBD1 TGTGCCAGCAGTAACAGGGGACACATTCAGTACTTC CASSNRGHIQYF
- TRBJ1-3 TRBV18 - TGTGCCAGCTCACCAGGGGGGATCCGAGAGAACACCATATATTTT CASSPGGIRENTIYF
- TRBJ1-1 TRBV5-4 TRBD1 TGTGCCAGCAGTTACGCAGGGGGAGGCGAGGGGAACTTT CASSYAGGGEGNF
- TRBJ2-1 TRBV7-9 - TGTGCCAGCAGCTTAGAAGGACGGATCAATGAGCAGTTCTTC CASSLEGRINEQFF
- TRBJ2-1 TRBV7-2 TRBD1 TGTGCCAGCAGCTTAGGTGGGACAGGGAGTGGTTATGAGCAGTTCTTC CASSLGGTGSGYEQFF
- TRBJ1-1 TRBV18 - TGTGCCAGCTCACCAATTGGGGCTCCCACTGAAGCTTTCTTT CASSPIGAPTEAFF
medium-sized TRBJ1-1 TRBV7-9 - TGTGCCAGCAGCGCGGGCCTCCTTCGAGGGAACACTGAAGCTTTCTTT CASSAGLLRGNTEAFF
- TRBJ2-5 TRBV7-2 - TGTGCCAGCAGCTCGGGACCCGTAGAGACCCAGTACTTC CASSSGPVETQYF
- TRBJ2-1 TRBV11-1 TRBD2 TGTGCCAGCAGCTTAGCACTAGCGGGCAATGAGCAGTTCTTC CASSLALAGNEQFF
- TRBJ2-2 TRBV6-6 - TGTGCCAGCAGTTACAACGAATACACCGGGGAGCTGTTTTTT CASSYNEYTGELFF
- TRBJ1-2 TRBV18 - TGTGCCAGCTCACCCGCAAGGGATGGCTACACCTTC CASSPARDGYTF
- TRBJ2-2 TRBV7-9 - TGTGCCAGCAGCTCCAGGGACTCCAACACCGGGGAGCTGTTTTTT CASSSRDSNTGELFF
- TRBJ2-7 TRBV7-8 - TGTGCCAGCAGTACCGTTATCTACGAGCAGTACTTC CASSTVIYEQYF
- TRBJ1-2 TRBV7-8 - TGTGCCAGCAGCATTATCAAGGGAGCTTTCTATGGCTACACCTTC CASSIIKGAFYGYTF
- TRBJ1-2 TRBV3-1/TRBV3-2 - TGTGCCAGCAGCCAAGAGATGCCGAGTGGCTACACCTTC CASSQEMPSGYTF
once TRBJ1-1 TRBV7-2 - TGTGCCAGCAGCTTATTCAAGGGCCCGGGAGCTTTCTTT CASSLFKGPGAFF
- TRBJ2-4 TRBV7-9 - TGTGCCAGCAGCTCGAGGGCCAAAAACATTCAGTACTTC CASSSRAKNIQYF
- TRBJ2-7 TRBV4-2 - TGTGCCAGCAGCCAAGATCTTGGCCCCTACGAGCAGTACTTC CASSQDLGPYEQYF
- TRBJ2-7 TRBV6-2/TRBV6-3 - TGTGCCAGCAGTTACAACTTCTACGAGCAGTACTTC CASSYNFYEQYF
few TRBJ2-5 TRBV5-1 - TGCGCCAGCTCGACCCGCGGGCAAGAGACCCAGTACTTC CASSTRGQETQYF
- TRBJ1-6 TRBV15 - TGTGCCACCAGCAGAGATCGGACACCCCTCCACTTT CATSRDRTPLHF
- TRBJ2-1 TRBV7-6 TRBD1 TGTGCCAGCAGCTCCCAATACAGGGGGCGTTACAATGAGCAGTTCTTC CASSSQYRGRYNEQFF
- TRBJ1-1 TRBV9 - TGTGCCAGCAGCCCCCAAGGAGGGGTTATGAACACTGAAGCTTTCTTT CASSPQGGVMNTEAFF
- TRBJ2-3 TRBV5-1 - TGCGCCAGCAGCTTGCGTGCTTCGCCGGGAGCCACAGATACGCAGTATTTT CASSLRASPGATDTQYF
- TRBJ2-5 TRBV2 - TGTGCCAGCAGGCAGGGGCCTACCCCTGGCGAGACCCAGTACTTC CASRQGPTPGETQYF
- TRBJ2-7 TRBV29-1 TRBD1 TGCAGCGTGGGACAGGGGGGGTACGAGCAGTACTTC CSVGQGGYEQYF
- TRBJ2-3 TRBV12-5 TRBD2 TGTGCTAGTGGTTTGGTACGAGGCGGGGGTATCCCGTTAGATAGCCGTGATACGCAGTATTTT CASGLVRGGGIPLDSRDTQYF
- TRBJ2-1 TRBV4-3 - TGCGCCAGCAGCCACCAACGGGGGGCGGCCTCGGGGCTGAATGAGCAGTTCTTC CASSHQRGAASGLNEQFF
once TRBJ2-7 TRBV7-6 TRBD2 TGTGCCAGCAGCTTATGGGGGAGGGCCGGCGACGAGCAGTACTTC CASSLWGRAGDEQYF
- TRBJ1-1 TRBV5-4 TRBD1 TGTGCCAGCAGCCTAGAGGGGACAGGGGGCTCTGAAGCTTTCTTT CASSLEGTGGSEAFF